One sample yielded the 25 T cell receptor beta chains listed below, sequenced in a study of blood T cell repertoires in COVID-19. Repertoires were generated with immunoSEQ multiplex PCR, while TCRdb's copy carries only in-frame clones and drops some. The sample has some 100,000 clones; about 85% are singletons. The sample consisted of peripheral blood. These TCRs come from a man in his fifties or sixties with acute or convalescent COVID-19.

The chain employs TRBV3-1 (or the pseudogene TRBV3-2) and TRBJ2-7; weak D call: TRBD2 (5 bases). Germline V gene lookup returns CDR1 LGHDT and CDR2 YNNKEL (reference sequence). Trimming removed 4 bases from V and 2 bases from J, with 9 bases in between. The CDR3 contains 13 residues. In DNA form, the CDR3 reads TGTGCCAGCAGCCTTAGCGTAACCTACGAGCAGTACTTC. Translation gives CASSLSVTYEQYF.

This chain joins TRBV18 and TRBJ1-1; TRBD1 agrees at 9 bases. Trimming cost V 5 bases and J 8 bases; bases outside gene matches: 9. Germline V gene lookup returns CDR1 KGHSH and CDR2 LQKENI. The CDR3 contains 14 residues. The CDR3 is CASSTQGAQSEAFF. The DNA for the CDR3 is TGTGCCAGCTCAACACAGGGGGCGCAATCAGAAGCTTTCTTT.

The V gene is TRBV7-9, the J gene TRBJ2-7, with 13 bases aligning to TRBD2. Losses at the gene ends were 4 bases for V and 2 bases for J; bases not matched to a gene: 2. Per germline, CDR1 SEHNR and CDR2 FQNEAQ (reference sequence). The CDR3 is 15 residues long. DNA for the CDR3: TGTGCCAGCAGCTCGGGACTAGCGGGGACCTACGAGCAGTACTTC. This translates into CASSSGLAGTYEQYF.

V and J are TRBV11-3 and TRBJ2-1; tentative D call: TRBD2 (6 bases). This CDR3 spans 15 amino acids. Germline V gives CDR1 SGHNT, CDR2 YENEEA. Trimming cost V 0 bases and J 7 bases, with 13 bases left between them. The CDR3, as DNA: TGTGCCAGCAGCTTAGAGGGACTTTTAGAGAATGAGCAGTTCTTC. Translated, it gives CASSLEGLLENEQFF.

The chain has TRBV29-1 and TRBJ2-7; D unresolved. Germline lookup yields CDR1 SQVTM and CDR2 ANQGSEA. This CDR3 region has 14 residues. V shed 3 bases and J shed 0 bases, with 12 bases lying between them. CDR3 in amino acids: CSVEVRSSSYEQYF. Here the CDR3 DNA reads TGCAGCGTTGAGGTCCGTTCCAGCTCCTACGAGCAGTACTTC.

The CDR3 bases are TGTGCCAGCAGTTATAAGGGGACAGGGGGAATCGGGGAGCTGTTTTTT. Translating gives CASSYKGTGGIGELFF. The V and J genes are TRBV6-6 and TRBJ2-2, with 11 bases matching TRBD1. The CDR3 runs to 16 residues. The V and J ends lost 3 bases and 7 bases, in that order; junction bases with no gene match: 7. Germline V lookup: CDR1 MNHNY, CDR2 SVGAGI (reference sequence).

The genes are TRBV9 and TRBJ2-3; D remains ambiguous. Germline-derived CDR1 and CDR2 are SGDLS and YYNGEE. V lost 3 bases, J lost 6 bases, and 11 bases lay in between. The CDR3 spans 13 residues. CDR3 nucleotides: TGTGCCAGCAGCGCGAAGCCTGTGGATACGCAGTATTTT. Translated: CASSAKPVDTQYF.

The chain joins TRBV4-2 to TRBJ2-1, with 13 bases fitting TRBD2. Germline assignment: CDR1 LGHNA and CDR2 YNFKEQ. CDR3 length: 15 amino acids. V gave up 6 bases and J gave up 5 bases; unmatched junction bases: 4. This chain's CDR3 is CASSPGLAGNNEQFF. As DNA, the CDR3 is TGTGCCAGCAGTCCGGGACTAGCGGGGAACAATGAGCAGTTCTTC.

CDR3 protein: CASSLTQGRETQYF. The CDR3 DNA sequence: TGTGCCAGCAGCTTGACGCAGGGAAGGGAGACCCAGTACTTC. The chain joins TRBV5-6 to TRBJ2-5; tentatively, D is TRBD1 (5 bases). V was shortened by 1 base and J by 5 bases, with 12 bases between the two germline ends. The CDR3 length is 14 residues. CDR1 is SGHDT and CDR2 is YYEEEE in the germline V gene.

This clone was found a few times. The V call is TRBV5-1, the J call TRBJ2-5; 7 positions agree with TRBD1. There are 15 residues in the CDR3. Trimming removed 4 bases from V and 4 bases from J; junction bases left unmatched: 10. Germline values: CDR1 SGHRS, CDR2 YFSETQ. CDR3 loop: CASSPGTATLETQYF. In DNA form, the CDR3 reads TGCGCCAGCAGCCCCGGGACAGCGACTTTAGAGACCCAGTACTTC.

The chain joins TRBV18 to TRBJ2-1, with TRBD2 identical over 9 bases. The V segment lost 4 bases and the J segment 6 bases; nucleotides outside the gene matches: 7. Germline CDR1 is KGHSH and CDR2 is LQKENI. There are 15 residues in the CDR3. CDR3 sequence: CASSLLAGVANEQFF. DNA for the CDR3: TGTGCCAGCTCACTTTTAGCGGGAGTTGCCAATGAGCAGTTCTTC. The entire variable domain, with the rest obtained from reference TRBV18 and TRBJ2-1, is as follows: NAGVMQNPRHLVRRRGQEARLRCSPMKGHSHVYWYRQLPEEGLKFMVYLQKENIIDESGMPKERFSAEFPKEGPSILRIQQVVRGDSAAYFCASSLLAGVANEQFFGPGTRLTVL.

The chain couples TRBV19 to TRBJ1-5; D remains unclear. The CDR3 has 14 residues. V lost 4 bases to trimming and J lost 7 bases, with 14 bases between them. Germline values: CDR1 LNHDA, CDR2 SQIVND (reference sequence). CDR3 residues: CASSTTRSGQPQHF. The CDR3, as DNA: TGTGCCAGTAGTACCACCCGATCGGGACAGCCCCAGCATTTT.

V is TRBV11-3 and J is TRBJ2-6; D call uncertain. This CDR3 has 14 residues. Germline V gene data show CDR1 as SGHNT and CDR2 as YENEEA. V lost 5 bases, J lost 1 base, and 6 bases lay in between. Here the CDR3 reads CASSRVSGANVLTF. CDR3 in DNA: TGTGCCAGCAGCCGCGTATCTGGGGCCAACGTCCTGACTTTC.

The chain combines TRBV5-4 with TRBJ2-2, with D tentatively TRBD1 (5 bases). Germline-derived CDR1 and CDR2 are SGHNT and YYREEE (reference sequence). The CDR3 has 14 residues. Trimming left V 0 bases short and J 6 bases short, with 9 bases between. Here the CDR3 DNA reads TGTGCCAGCAGCTTGGCGACAGTTGCCGGGGAGCTGTTTTTT. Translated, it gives CASSLATVAGELFF.

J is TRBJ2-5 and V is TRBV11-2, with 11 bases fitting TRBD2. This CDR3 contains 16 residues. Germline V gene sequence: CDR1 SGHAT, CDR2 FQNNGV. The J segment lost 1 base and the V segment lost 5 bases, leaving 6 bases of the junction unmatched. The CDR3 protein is CASSVGLADPQETQYF. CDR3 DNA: TGTGCCAGCAGCGTGGGACTAGCGGATCCCCAAGAGACCCAGTACTTC. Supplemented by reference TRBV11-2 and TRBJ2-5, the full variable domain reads EAGVAQSPRYKIIEKRQSVAFWCNPISGHATLYWYQQILGQGPKLLIQFQNNGVVDDSQLPKDRFSAERLKGVDSTLKIQPAKLEDSAVYLCASSVGLADPQETQYFGPGTRLLVL.

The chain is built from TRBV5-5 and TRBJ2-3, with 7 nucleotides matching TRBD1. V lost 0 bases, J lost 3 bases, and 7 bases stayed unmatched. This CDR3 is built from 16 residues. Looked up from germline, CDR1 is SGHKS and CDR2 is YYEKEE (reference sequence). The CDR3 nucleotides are TGTGCCAGCAGCTTGGAAGGGCAGGGGGTAACAGATACGCAGTATTTT. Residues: CASSLEGQGVTDTQYF.

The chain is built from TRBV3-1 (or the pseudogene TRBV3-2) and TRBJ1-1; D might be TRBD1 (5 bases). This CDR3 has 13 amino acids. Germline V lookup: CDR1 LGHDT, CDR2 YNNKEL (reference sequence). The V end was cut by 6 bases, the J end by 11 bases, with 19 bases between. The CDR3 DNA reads TGTGCCAGCAGTCCGGCGGGGCCTTTGGCGGCTTTCTTT. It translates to CASSPAGPLAAFF.

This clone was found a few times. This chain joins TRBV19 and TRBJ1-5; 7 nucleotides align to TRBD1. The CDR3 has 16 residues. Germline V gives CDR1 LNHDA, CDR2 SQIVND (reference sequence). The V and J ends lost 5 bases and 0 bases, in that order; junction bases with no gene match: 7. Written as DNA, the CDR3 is TGTGCCAGTAGTCTCCAACAGGGGTATAGCAATCAGCCCCAGCATTTT. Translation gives CASSLQQGYSNQPQHF. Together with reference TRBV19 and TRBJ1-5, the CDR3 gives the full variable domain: DGGITQSPKYLFRKEGQNVTLSCEQNLNHDAMYWYRQDPGQGLRLIYYSQIVNDFQKGDIAEGYSVSREKKESFPLTVTSAQKNPTAFYLCASSLQQGYSNQPQHFGDGTRLSIL.

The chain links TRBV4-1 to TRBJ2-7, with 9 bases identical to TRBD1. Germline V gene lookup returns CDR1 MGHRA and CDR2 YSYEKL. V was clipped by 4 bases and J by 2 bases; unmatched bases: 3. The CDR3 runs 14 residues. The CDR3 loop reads CASSPRTGAYEQYF. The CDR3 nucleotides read TGCGCCAGCAGCCCTCGGACAGGGGCCTACGAGCAGTACTTC.

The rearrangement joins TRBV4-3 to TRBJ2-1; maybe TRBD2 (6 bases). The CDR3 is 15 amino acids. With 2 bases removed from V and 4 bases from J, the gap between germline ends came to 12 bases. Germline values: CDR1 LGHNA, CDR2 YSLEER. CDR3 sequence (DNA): TGCGCCAGCAGCCAACTTAGCGGAACTTACAATGAGCAGTTCTTC. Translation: CASSQLSGTYNEQFF.

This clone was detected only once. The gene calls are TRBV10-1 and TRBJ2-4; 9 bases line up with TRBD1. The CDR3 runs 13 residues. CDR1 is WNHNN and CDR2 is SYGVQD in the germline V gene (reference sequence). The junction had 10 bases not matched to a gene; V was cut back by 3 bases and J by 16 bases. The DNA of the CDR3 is TGCGCCAGCAGTGAAGGGACAGGGCGATTCTTCTACTTC. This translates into CASSEGTGRFFYF.

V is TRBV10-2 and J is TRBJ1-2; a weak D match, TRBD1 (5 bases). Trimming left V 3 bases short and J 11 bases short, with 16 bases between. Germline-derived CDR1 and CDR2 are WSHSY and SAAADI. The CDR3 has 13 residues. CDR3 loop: CASSEYITDTYTF. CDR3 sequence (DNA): TGCGCCAGCAGTGAATATATAACGGACACTTACACCTTC.

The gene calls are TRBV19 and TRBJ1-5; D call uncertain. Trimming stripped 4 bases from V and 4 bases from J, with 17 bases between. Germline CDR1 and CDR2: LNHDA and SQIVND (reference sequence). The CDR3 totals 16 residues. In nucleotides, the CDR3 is TGTGCCAGTAGTACGAGGGAGGGTTTTTTGAATCAGCCCCAGCATTTT. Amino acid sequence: CASSTREGFLNQPQHF.

The CDR3 loop is CASSESGGHAFQYF. Here the CDR3 DNA reads TGCGCCAGCAGTGAGTCTGGAGGGCACGCTTTCCAGTACTTC. The rearrangement links TRBV10-1 to TRBJ2-7, with a weak D call TRBD2 (6 bases). The germline V gene has CDR1 WNHNN and CDR2 SYGVQD (reference sequence). Deletions cut 0 bases from V and 10 bases from J, with 16 bases between. The CDR3 runs to 14 residues.

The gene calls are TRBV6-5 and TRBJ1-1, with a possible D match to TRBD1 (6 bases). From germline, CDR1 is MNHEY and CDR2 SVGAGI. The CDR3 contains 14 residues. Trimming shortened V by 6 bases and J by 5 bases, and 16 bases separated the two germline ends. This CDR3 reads CASSATGFSTEAFF. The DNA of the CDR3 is TGTGCCAGCAGCGCTACAGGGTTTAGTACTGAAGCTTTCTTT.